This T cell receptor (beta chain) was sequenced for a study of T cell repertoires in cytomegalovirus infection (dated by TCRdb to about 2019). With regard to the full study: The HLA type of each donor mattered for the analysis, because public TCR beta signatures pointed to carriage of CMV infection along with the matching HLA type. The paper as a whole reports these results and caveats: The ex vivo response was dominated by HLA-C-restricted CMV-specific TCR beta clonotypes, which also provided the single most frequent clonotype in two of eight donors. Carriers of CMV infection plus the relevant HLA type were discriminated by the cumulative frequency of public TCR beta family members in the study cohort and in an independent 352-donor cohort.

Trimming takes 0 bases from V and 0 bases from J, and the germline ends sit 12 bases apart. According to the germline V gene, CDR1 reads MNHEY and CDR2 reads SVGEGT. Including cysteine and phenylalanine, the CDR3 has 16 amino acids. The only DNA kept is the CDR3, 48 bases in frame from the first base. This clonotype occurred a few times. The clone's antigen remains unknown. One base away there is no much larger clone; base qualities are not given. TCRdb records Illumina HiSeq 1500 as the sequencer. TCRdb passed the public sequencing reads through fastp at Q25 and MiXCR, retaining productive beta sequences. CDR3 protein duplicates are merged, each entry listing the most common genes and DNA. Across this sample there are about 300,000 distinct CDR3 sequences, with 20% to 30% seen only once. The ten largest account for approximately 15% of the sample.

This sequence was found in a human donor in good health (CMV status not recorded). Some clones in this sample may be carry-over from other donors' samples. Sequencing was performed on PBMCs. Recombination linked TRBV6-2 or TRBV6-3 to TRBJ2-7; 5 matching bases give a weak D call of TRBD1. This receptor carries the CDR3 CASSYSRSQGSYEQYF. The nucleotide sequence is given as TGTGCCAGCAGTTACTCCAGGTCCCAGGGCTCCTACGAGCAGTACTTC.